This is a list of T cell receptor beta chains from one sample in a study of T cells in Graves' hyperthyroidism and ophthalmopathy. MiXCR, run by TCRdb on the multiplex PCR reads, gives a single entry per CDR3 protein. The sample lists about half a million distinct CDR3 sequences, around 16% seen once, with 25% to 30% in the top ten. Source material: blood. The receptor set was obtained from a woman aged 25 to 39 with Graves' ophthalmopathy. Each CDR3 is given with its conserved first and last residue. The D gene is left open where the match is weak. Size tells how often a clone was seen (once, few, many) or the class of an expanded clone, and some rows leave it out.

v_gene: TRBV30; j_gene: TRBJ2-7; d_gene: -; abundance: many; CDR3nt: TGTGCCTTCGGGGAAGGAGGGCACAGCTCCTACGAGCAGTACTTC; CDR3aa: CAFGEGGHSSYEQYF
v_gene: TRBV15; j_gene: TRBJ1-3; d_gene: -; abundance: -; CDR3nt: TGTGCCACCAGCAGAGCGGGGGAGGCTGGAAACACCATATATTTT; CDR3aa: CATSRAGEAGNTIYF
v_gene: TRBV24-1; j_gene: TRBJ2-1; d_gene: TRBD2; abundance: -; CDR3nt: TGTGCCACCCGGACGGGAGGCCCGTCCTACAATGAGCAGTTCTTC; CDR3aa: CATRTGGPSYNEQFF
v_gene: TRBV7-3; j_gene: TRBJ2-1; d_gene: -; abundance: few; CDR3nt: TGTGCCAGCAGCTCAATACCGAGCGGCTACAATGAGCAGTTCTTC; CDR3aa: CASSSIPSGYNEQFF
v_gene: TRBV2; j_gene: TRBJ2-4; d_gene: TRBD2; abundance: -; CDR3nt: TGTGCCAGCAGTAGACTAGCGGGAGGGGGGAACATTCAGTACTTC; CDR3aa: CASSRLAGGGNIQYF
v_gene: TRBV5-1; j_gene: TRBJ2-3; d_gene: TRBD2; abundance: -; CDR3nt: TGCGCCAGCAGCTTGGGGGCGGGAGAAAAGGATACGCAGTATTTT; CDR3aa: CASSLGAGEKDTQYF
v_gene: TRBV11-2; j_gene: TRBJ1-2; d_gene: -; abundance: many; CDR3nt: TGTGCCAGCAGTCCCCTCACGCCGCAATCCCGGTATGGCTACACCTTC; CDR3aa: CASSPLTPQSRYGYTF
v_gene: TRBV20-1; j_gene: TRBJ2-7; d_gene: -; abundance: many; CDR3nt: TGCAGTGCTAATGCGGGCCTAAGCTCCTACGAGCAGTACTTC; CDR3aa: CSANAGLSSYEQYF
v_gene: TRBV25-1; j_gene: TRBJ2-7; d_gene: TRBD2; abundance: -; CDR3nt: TGTGCCAGCAGTGCCCCGCCGGGACTAGCGGGAGGGAGCAAGTACGAGCAGTACTTC; CDR3aa: CASSAPPGLAGGSKYEQYF
v_gene: TRBV6-1; j_gene: TRBJ2-7; d_gene: TRBD2; abundance: -; CDR3nt: TGTGCCAGCAGTGATCCGGGACTAGCGGGAAAAGGGTACGAGCAGTACTTC; CDR3aa: CASSDPGLAGKGYEQYF
v_gene: TRBV20-1; j_gene: TRBJ1-5; d_gene: -; abundance: many; CDR3nt: TGCAGTGCTAGAGATAAAAGGAATCAGCCCCAGCATTTT; CDR3aa: CSARDKRNQPQHF
v_gene: TRBV2; j_gene: TRBJ2-5; d_gene: -; abundance: -; CDR3nt: TGTGCCAGCAAGGGGGGCCGTCAAGCGACCCAGTACTTC; CDR3aa: CASKGGRQATQYF
v_gene: TRBV27; j_gene: TRBJ2-7; d_gene: -; abundance: many; CDR3nt: TGTGCCAGCGCGACAGCCGACTACGAGCAGTACTTC; CDR3aa: CASATADYEQYF
v_gene: TRBV27; j_gene: TRBJ2-7; d_gene: TRBD2; abundance: -; CDR3nt: TGTGCCAGCACCCAGACTAGCGGGAACGGCTACGAGCAGTACTTC; CDR3aa: CASTQTSGNGYEQYF
v_gene: TRBV6-2/TRBV6-3; j_gene: TRBJ1-1; d_gene: -; abundance: many; CDR3nt: TGTGCCAGCAGTTACCAGCCTGGAACTGAAGCTTTCTTT; CDR3aa: CASSYQPGTEAFF
v_gene: TRBV4-3; j_gene: TRBJ1-6; d_gene: TRBD1; abundance: many; CDR3nt: TGCGCCAGCAGCCAAGATTTTCGGGGACAGGGGGCCTTCAATTCACCCCTCCACTTT; CDR3aa: CASSQDFRGQGAFNSPLHF
v_gene: TRBV6-1; j_gene: TRBJ2-5; d_gene: TRBD2; abundance: -; CDR3nt: TGTGCCAGCAGTGCCACTAGCGGACAAGAGACCCAGTACTTC; CDR3aa: CASSATSGQETQYF
v_gene: TRBV19; j_gene: TRBJ2-1; d_gene: TRBD2; abundance: once; CDR3nt: TGTGCCAGTAGTCTACCCAACTGGGCGGGAGGGTCCTACAATGAGCAGTTCTTC; CDR3aa: CASSLPNWAGGSYNEQFF
v_gene: TRBV6-2/TRBV6-3; j_gene: TRBJ2-3; d_gene: -; abundance: many; CDR3nt: TGTGCCAGCTGCGGCGGCGGGAAGGCCACAGATACGCAGTATTTT; CDR3aa: CASCGGGKATDTQYF
v_gene: TRBV20-1; j_gene: TRBJ2-7; d_gene: TRBD1; abundance: many; CDR3nt: TGCAGTGCTGTAGACAGGGGGCACAACGAGCAGTACTTC; CDR3aa: CSAVDRGHNEQYF
v_gene: TRBV7-9; j_gene: TRBJ2-5; d_gene: TRBD1; abundance: -; CDR3nt: TGTGCCAGCAGCGGGACAGGGTACCAAGAGACCCAGTGCTTC; CDR3aa: CASSGTGYQETQCF
v_gene: TRBV6-1; j_gene: TRBJ1-5; d_gene: -; abundance: -; CDR3nt: TGTGCCAGCAGAGGCGTGGAAAATCAGCCCCAGCATTTT; CDR3aa: CASRGVENQPQHF
v_gene: TRBV24-1; j_gene: TRBJ2-3; d_gene: TRBD2; abundance: -; CDR3nt: TGTGCCGCAACTAAGCGGGAGCCCTTCACAGATACGCAGTATTTT; CDR3aa: CAATKREPFTDTQYF
v_gene: TRBV20-1; j_gene: TRBJ2-3; d_gene: TRBD2; abundance: many; CDR3nt: TGCAGTGCTAGAGGGGTGGGAGGGTCCAGCACAGATACGCAGTATTTT; CDR3aa: CSARGVGGSSTDTQYF
v_gene: TRBV14; j_gene: TRBJ2-1; d_gene: TRBD1; abundance: many; CDR3nt: TGTGCCAGCAGCCATTGGGGGGACAGGGGCAATGAGCAGTTCTTC; CDR3aa: CASSHWGDRGNEQFF
v_gene: TRBV10-3; j_gene: TRBJ1-4; d_gene: TRBD1; abundance: -; CDR3nt: TGTGCCATCAGGGGACAGGCTGGAACTAATGAAAAACTGTTTTTT; CDR3aa: CAIRGQAGTNEKLFF
v_gene: TRBV24-1; j_gene: TRBJ2-6; d_gene: TRBD1; abundance: -; CDR3nt: TGTGCCTCCGGGACAGGGCATTCTGGGGCCAACGTCCTGACTTTC; CDR3aa: CASGTGHSGANVLTF
v_gene: TRBV28; j_gene: TRBJ1-4; d_gene: TRBD1; abundance: many; CDR3nt: TGTGCCAGCAGTTTAGGACAGGGGGGTGAAAAACTGTTTTTT; CDR3aa: CASSLGQGGEKLFF
v_gene: TRBV7-2; j_gene: TRBJ2-3; d_gene: -; abundance: many; CDR3nt: TGTGCCAGCAGCTTCTCGGGACCTTCTACAGATACGCAGTATTTT; CDR3aa: CASSFSGPSTDTQYF
v_gene: TRBV6-2/TRBV6-3; j_gene: TRBJ2-5; d_gene: TRBD2; abundance: -; CDR3nt: TGTGCCAGCAGTTACGGTCTGGGGACTAGCGGGACTCAAGAGACCCAGTACTTC; CDR3aa: CASSYGLGTSGTQETQYF
v_gene: TRBV11-1; j_gene: TRBJ2-3; d_gene: -; abundance: medium-sized; CDR3nt: TGTGCCAGCAGCTTAGAGAACCGAAGAATTAGCACAGATACGCAGTATTTT; CDR3aa: CASSLENRRISTDTQYF
v_gene: TRBV12-3/TRBV12-4; j_gene: TRBJ2-5; d_gene: -; abundance: -; CDR3nt: TGTGCCAGCAGTTTGGTGCCGGGGTTGGAGACCCAGTACTTC; CDR3aa: CASSLVPGLETQYF
v_gene: TRBV5-1; j_gene: TRBJ2-7; d_gene: -; abundance: many; CDR3nt: TGCGCCAGCAGCTTTGGGGCAGGGGCATCCTACGAGCAGTACTTC; CDR3aa: CASSFGAGASYEQYF
v_gene: TRBV11-1; j_gene: TRBJ1-1; d_gene: TRBD1; abundance: -; CDR3nt: TGTGCCAGCAGCCCCATGACAGGGATGGGTGAAGCTTTCTTT; CDR3aa: CASSPMTGMGEAFF
v_gene: TRBV6-2/TRBV6-3; j_gene: TRBJ2-7; d_gene: TRBD2; abundance: few; CDR3nt: TGTGCCAGCAGTAATAGCGGGAGAGACGAGCAGTACTTC; CDR3aa: CASSNSGRDEQYF
v_gene: TRBV6-2/TRBV6-3; j_gene: TRBJ2-7; d_gene: TRBD1; abundance: many; CDR3nt: TGTGCCAGCAGTCGTCCCGGGACAGGGACCTACGAGCAGTACTTC; CDR3aa: CASSRPGTGTYEQYF
v_gene: TRBV29-1; j_gene: TRBJ2-3; d_gene: -; abundance: many; CDR3nt: TGCAGCGTTGAACAGACTAGCACAGATACGCAGTATTTT; CDR3aa: CSVEQTSTDTQYF
v_gene: TRBV4-2; j_gene: TRBJ1-1; d_gene: -; abundance: many; CDR3nt: TGTGCCAGCAGCCAAGATCGTGTCGCTGAAGCTTTCTTT; CDR3aa: CASSQDRVAEAFF
v_gene: TRBV2; j_gene: TRBJ2-1; d_gene: -; abundance: -; CDR3nt: TGTGCCAGCACCGATCTGGGACGCCACAATGAGCAGTTCTTC; CDR3aa: CASTDLGRHNEQFF
v_gene: TRBV5-1; j_gene: TRBJ2-7; d_gene: TRBD2; abundance: many; CDR3nt: TGCGCCAGCAGCTTGCTTACTAGCGGGAGTGTCGAGCAGTACTTC; CDR3aa: CASSLLTSGSVEQYF
v_gene: TRBV12-3/TRBV12-4; j_gene: TRBJ2-5; d_gene: TRBD2; abundance: few; CDR3nt: TGTGCCAGCAGTCCACAGACTAGCGCAGAGACCCAGTACTTC; CDR3aa: CASSPQTSAETQYF
v_gene: TRBV11-3; j_gene: TRBJ2-7; d_gene: TRBD2; abundance: -; CDR3nt: TGTGCCAGCAGCTTAGAGGGACTAGCGGGATACAATGAGCAGTACTTC; CDR3aa: CASSLEGLAGYNEQYF
v_gene: TRBV3-1; j_gene: TRBJ1-4; d_gene: -; abundance: many; CDR3nt: TGTGCCAGCAGCCAAGAGGGTGGAAGAACAAGATATGAAAAACTGTTTTTT; CDR3aa: CASSQEGGRTRYEKLFF
v_gene: TRBV20-1; j_gene: TRBJ2-3; d_gene: TRBD2; abundance: many; CDR3nt: TGCAGTGAATGGGTGGCTAGCGGATTAGATACGCAGTATTTT; CDR3aa: CSEWVASGLDTQYF
v_gene: TRBV29-1; j_gene: TRBJ2-5; d_gene: TRBD2; abundance: many; CDR3nt: TGCAGCGCCTATATTACAAGCGGGAGGGTACAAGAGACCCAGTACTTC; CDR3aa: CSAYITSGRVQETQYF
v_gene: TRBV29-1; j_gene: TRBJ1-2; d_gene: TRBD1; abundance: many; CDR3nt: TGCAGCGTTACAGGGGAAACGGGCTACACCTTC; CDR3aa: CSVTGETGYTF